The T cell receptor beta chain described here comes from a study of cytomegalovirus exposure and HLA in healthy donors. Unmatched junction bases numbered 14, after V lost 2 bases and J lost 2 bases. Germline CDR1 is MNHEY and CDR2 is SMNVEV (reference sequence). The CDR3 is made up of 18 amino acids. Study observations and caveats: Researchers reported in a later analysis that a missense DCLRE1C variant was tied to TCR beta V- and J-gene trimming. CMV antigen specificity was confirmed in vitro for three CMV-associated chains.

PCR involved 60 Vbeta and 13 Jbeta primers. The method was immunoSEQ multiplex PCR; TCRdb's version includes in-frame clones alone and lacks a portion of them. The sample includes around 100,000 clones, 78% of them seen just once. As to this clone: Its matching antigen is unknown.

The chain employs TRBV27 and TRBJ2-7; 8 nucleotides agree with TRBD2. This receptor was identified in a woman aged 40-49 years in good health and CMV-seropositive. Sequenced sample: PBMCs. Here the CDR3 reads CASSLISGRGITPYEQYF. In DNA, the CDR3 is TGTGCCAGCAGTTTAATCAGCGGGAGAGGGATAACCCCCTACGAGCAGTACTTC.